This TCR beta chain stems from a study of blood T cell repertoires in COVID-19. Method: immunoSEQ multiplex PCR; TCRdb's copy keeps in-frame clones and lacks some. The sample includes more than 150,000 clones, roughly 87% of them seen just once. What was sequenced was PBMCs or T cells enriched from blood (not recorded which). The receptor comes from a woman younger than 45 who had recovered from COVID-19.

The CDR3 here is CASSLTSGGTDTQYF. CDR3 bases: TGTGCCAGCAGCTTGACTAGCGGGGGGACAGATACGCAGTATTTT. This rearrangement joins TRBV9 to TRBJ2-3; 13 bases are shared with TRBD2. CDR1 SGDLS and CDR2 YYNGEE come from the germline V gene. V shed 4 bases, J shed 3 bases, and the junction held 2 bases outside the gene matches. The CDR3 has 15 residues.